The 30 T cell receptor beta chains presented below share a single source sample, sequenced in a study of OX40 agonist ivuxolimab in advanced cancers. The protocol used for the library was the immunoSEQ multiplex PCR assay. TCRdb limited this immuneACCESS table to in-frame rearrangements with V and J called. A share of clones is missing; checked studies link under half to unresolved V genes, and the rest is unexplained. Recorded for this sample are 60,000 to 85,000 clones; nearly 90% of them occurred a single time. The ten largest clones represent approximately 2.3% of the sample. Here the sequenced sample was CD4+ or CD8+ T cells sorted from blood, taken in a trial of the OX40 agonist ivuxolimab. The receptors here all came from an adult with an advanced solid tumor such as melanoma, head and neck, liver or kidney cancer.

This clone was found a few times. This chain uses TRBV6-1 with TRBJ1-5; D is undetermined. The V end lost 3 bases, the J end lost 1 base, and 7 bases lay between the germline ends. This CDR3 contains 14 residues. Per the germline V gene, CDR1 is MNHNS and CDR2 is SASEGT. The CDR3 protein is CASSDGGSNQPQHF. The DNA of the CDR3 is TGTGCCAGCAGTGACGGCGGAAGCAATCAGCCCCAGCATTTT.

This chain uses TRBV4-2 with TRBJ2-7; 10 bases align to TRBD2. CDR1 is LGHNA, CDR2 YNFKEQ, per germline. J gave up 4 bases and V 0 bases, and 9 bases lay outside the gene matches. The CDR3 is 17 amino acids. CDR3 nucleotides: TGTGCCAGCAGCCAAGAACCTAGCGGGAGTTCGGGATACGAGCAGTACTTC. Its protein product is CASSQEPSGSSGYEQYF.

This clone came up a few times. The germline gene is not matched at one end of the junction; a read error may be the cause. This sequence joins TRBV5-4 and TRBJ2-7; maybe TRBD2 (5 bases). Looked up from germline, CDR1 is SGHNT and CDR2 is YYREEE (reference sequence). The CDR3 spans 14 residues. The CDR3 nucleotides are TGTGCCAGCAGCTCCCGGGCGGCCCTTAGCGAGAAGTACTTC. It translates to CASSSRAALSEKYF.

This clone was seen once. The rearrangement links TRBV5-4 to TRBJ2-7; D remains ambiguous. Germline-derived CDR1 and CDR2 are SGHNT and YYREEE (reference sequence). Trimming took off 4 bases at V and 2 bases at J, with 10 bases between the two ends. The CDR3 has 13 residues. The DNA for the CDR3 is TGTGCCAGCAGCGCCAGTGGGGCCTACGAGCAGTACTTC. Its translation is CASSASGAYEQYF.

V and J are TRBV19 and TRBJ2-1; D is ambiguous. The CDR3 runs 14 residues. Germline CDR1 reads LNHDA; CDR2 reads SQIVND (reference sequence). V shed 4 bases and J shed 4 bases, with 11 bases lying between them. Here the CDR3 reads CASSTSPGYNEQFF. CDR3 nucleotide sequence: TGTGCCAGTAGTACCTCCCCCGGGTACAATGAGCAGTTCTTC.

This chain connects TRBV7-2 to TRBJ2-1, with a tentative D call TRBD2 (6 bases). The V gene's germline CDR1 is SGHTA and CDR2 FQGNSA. This CDR3 contains 13 residues. V shed 5 bases and J shed 8 bases, with 13 bases lying between them. This CDR3 is CASSPWRGDEQFF. The DNA of the CDR3 is TGTGCCAGCAGCCCCTGGAGGGGCGATGAGCAGTTCTTC. The variable domain in full, with the rest retrieved from reference TRBV7-2 and TRBJ2-1, is GAGVSQSPSNKVTEKGKDVELRCDPISGHTALYWYRQSLGQGLEFLIYFQGNSAPDKSGLPSDRFSAERTGGSVSTLTIQRTQQEDSAVYLCASSPWRGDEQFFGPGTRLTVL.

The chain combines TRBV28 with TRBJ1-5, with a weak D call TRBD1 (5 bases). CDR1 and CDR2 from the germline V gene are MDHEN and SYDVKM. V was trimmed by 1 base and J by 9 bases, leaving 7 bases between them. The CDR3 spans 12 residues. The CDR3 bases are TGTGCCAGCAGTTTATCAGGGTTGCCCCAGCATTTT. Translated, it gives CASSLSGLPQHF.

This chain links TRBV19 with TRBJ2-7; D unclear. The CDR3 is 12 amino acids. The ends were cut back, 7 bases at V and 3 bases at J, with 10 bases in the middle. CDR1 is LNHDA, CDR2 SQIVND, per germline (reference sequence). This chain's CDR3 is CASIGNDYEQYF. In DNA, the CDR3 is TGTGCCAGTATAGGGAATGACTACGAGCAGTACTTC.

The count of this clone is one. This chain uses TRBV5-1 with TRBJ1-1, with TRBD1 identical over 7 bases. Germline trimming cut 3 bases from V and 4 bases from J; bases unmatched to any gene: 3. The CDR3 spans 13 residues. CDR1 SGHRS and CDR2 YFSETQ come from the germline V gene. CDR3 sequence: CASSYDRATEAFF. For the CDR3, the DNA is TGCGCCAGCAGCTATGACAGGGCCACTGAAGCTTTCTTT.

The chain employs TRBV5-1 and TRBJ1-3; no clear D. Trimming took 6 bases from V and 4 from J, leaving 17 bases between them. Germline values: CDR1 SGHRS, CDR2 YFSETQ. This CDR3 has 15 amino acids. CDR3 in amino acids: CASTPRGGAGNTIYF. In nucleotides, the CDR3 is TGCGCCAGCACCCCCCGGGGAGGCGCAGGAAACACCATATATTTT. Drawing the rest from reference TRBV5-1 and TRBJ1-3, the complete variable domain is KAGVTQTPRYLIKTRGQQVTLSCSPISGHRSVSWYQQTPGQGLQFLFEYFSETQRNKGNFPGRFSGRQFSNSRSEMNVSTLELGDSALYLCASTPRGGAGNTIYFGEGSWLTVV.

The chain carries TRBV10-3 and TRBJ1-1, with D unclear. CDR3 length: 14 amino acids. Germline loops: CDR1 ENHRY, CDR2 SYGVKD. V lost 0 bases and J lost 1, with 6 bases in between. The DNA of the CDR3 is TGTGCCATCAGTGAGTCGACCCAGAACACTGAAGCTTTCTTT. Protein sequence: CAISESTQNTEAFF.

The chain joins TRBV5-1 to TRBJ2-7, with 15 nucleotides matching TRBD2. Per the germline V gene, CDR1 is SGHRS and CDR2 is YFSETQ. The CDR3 contains 15 residues. J lost 4 bases, V lost 7 bases, and 6 bases had no gene match. The CDR3 sequence: CASGLGTSGGYEQYF. The DNA of the CDR3 is TGCGCCAGCGGACTTGGGACTAGCGGGGGGTACGAGCAGTACTTC.

CDR3: CASSPVDNSPLHF. CDR3 sequence (DNA): TGTGCCAGCTCACCGGTCGATAATTCACCCCTCCACTTT. The rearrangement uses TRBV18 and TRBJ1-6; D is unresolved. Trimming cost V 3 bases and J 5 bases, with 5 bases left between them. This CDR3 has 13 amino acids. CDR1 KGHSH and CDR2 LQKENI come from the germline V gene. Drawing the rest from reference TRBV18 and TRBJ1-6, the complete variable domain is NAGVMQNPRHLVRRRGQEARLRCSPMKGHSHVYWYRQLPEEGLKFMVYLQKENIIDESGMPKERFSAEFPKEGPSILRIQQVVRGDSAAYFCASSPVDNSPLHFGNGTRLTVT.

V and J are TRBV27 and TRBJ2-1, with TRBD2 matching over 10 bases. The CDR3 is made up of 16 amino acids. V gave up 5 bases and J gave up 3 bases; unmatched junction bases: 7. CDR1 and CDR2 from the germline V gene are MNHEY and SMNVEV (reference sequence). The CDR3 bases are TGTGCCAGCAGTCCATGGACTAGCGGTTACTACAATGAGCAGTTCTTC. It codes for CASSPWTSGYYNEQFF.

The chain links TRBV30 to TRBJ1-3; a weak D match, TRBD1 (5 bases). V gave up 1 base and J gave up 4 bases, with 11 bases separating them. CDR1 and CDR2 from the germline V gene are GTSNPN and SVGIG (reference sequence). This CDR3 has 14 residues. The CDR3 sequence is CAWSESGGGNTIYF. In DNA, the CDR3 is TGTGCCTGGAGTGAGTCCGGGGGAGGAAACACCATATATTTT.

J is TRBJ1-5 and V is TRBV7-2, with D possibly matching TRBD1 (5 bases). The CDR3 covers 16 residues. Trimming took 1 base from V and 7 from J, leaving 17 bases between them. In germline, CDR1 is SGHTA, CDR2 FQGNSA. This chain's CDR3 is CASSLGGRGSGQPQHF. The CDR3 DNA reads as TGTGCCAGCAGCTTAGGGGGTCGGGGCTCAGGGCAGCCCCAGCATTTT.

V gene TRBV28 combines with J gene TRBJ1-5; 7 nucleotides match TRBD1. The germline gives CDR1 MDHEN, CDR2 SYDVKM. The CDR3 spans 19 residues. The V gene end was trimmed by 4 bases and the J gene end by 0 bases; junction bases not matched to a gene: 15. The CDR3 DNA sequence: TGTGCCAGCAGTTCCGGACGGGGGACAGCGCTTTATAGCAATCAGCCCCAGCATTTT. This translates into CASSSGRGTALYSNQPQHF.

The V gene is TRBV29-1, the J gene TRBJ1-1; no definite D call. CDR1 SQVTM and CDR2 ANQGSEA come from the germline V gene. With 2 bases removed from V and 1 base from J, the gap between germline ends came to 8 bases. This CDR3 comprises 13 residues. This CDR3 reads CSVEKERNTEAFF. CDR3 DNA: TGCAGCGTTGAAAAGGAGCGGAACACTGAAGCTTTCTTT.

The chain joins TRBV2 to TRBJ2-1; tentative D call: TRBD2 (6 bases). The germline V and J ends were trimmed by 8 bases and 8 bases, with 16 bases remaining between them. The CDR3 is 13 amino acids. Germline-derived CDR1 and CDR2 are SNHLY and FYNNEI. CDR3 region: CASRDSSWDEQFF. CDR3 nucleotides: TGTGCCAGCCGGGACTCGTCGTGGGATGAGCAGTTCTTC.

The chain uses TRBV2 and TRBJ2-5, with a tentative D call TRBD2 (5 bases). The V gene's germline CDR1 is SNHLY and CDR2 FYNNEI. This CDR3 is built from 14 residues. The germline V and J ends were trimmed by 4 bases and 3 bases, with 12 bases remaining between them. The CDR3 protein is CASSAGLREETQYF. The CDR3 DNA follows: TGTGCCAGCAGTGCTGGACTGAGGGAAGAGACCCAGTACTTC.

This sequence joins TRBV27 and TRBJ2-5, with TRBD2 matching 15 bases. Germline loops: CDR1 MNHEY, CDR2 SMNVEV (reference sequence). The CDR3 consists of 17 residues. The V gene end was trimmed by 6 bases and the J gene end by 5 bases; junction bases not matched to a gene: 10. The CDR3 nucleotides read TGTGCCAGCAGCCGTGCGGGACTAGCGGGAGGTCCCGAGACCCAGTACTTC. Residues: CASSRAGLAGGPETQYF.

The V and J genes are TRBV29-1 and TRBJ2-5; D might be TRBD2 (7 bases). This CDR3 has 17 residues. Germline values: CDR1 SQVTM, CDR2 ANQGSEA. V lost 5 bases and J 2 bases, leaving 24 bases between the germline ends. CDR3 DNA: TGCAGCGTTCAGCCCGGGGGGCGCAGTCTACCTCAAGAGACCCAGTACTTC. The encoded protein is CSVQPGGRSLPQETQYF.

The chain is built from TRBV4-2 and TRBJ2-3; 11 bases line up with TRBD2. The CDR3 is 16 amino acids. The junction had 10 bases not matched to a gene; V was cut back by 5 bases and J by 6 bases. The V gene's germline CDR1 is LGHNA and CDR2 YNFKEQ. The CDR3 coding sequence is TGTGCCAGCAGCTCACCGGGACTAGCGGTTCCCGATACGCAGTATTTT. Translated: CASSSPGLAVPDTQYF.

Notes on this clone: The germline gene is not matched at one end of the junction; a read error may be the cause. V and J are TRBV7-7 and TRBJ2-6; the match to TRBD1 covers 7 bases. The CDR3 covers 16 residues. Germline loops: CDR1 SSHAT, CDR2 FNYEAQ (reference sequence). CDR3 residues: CASSLGGSFGANVLTF. The CDR3 nucleotides are TGTGCTAGCAGCTTAGGGGGCAGCTTTGGGGCCAACGTCCTGACTTTC.

The chain employs TRBV30 and TRBJ1-2, with D hard to call. The germline V and J ends were trimmed by 7 bases and 4 bases, with 19 bases remaining between them. The CDR3 sequence is 14 residues long. Per germline, CDR1 GTSNPN and CDR2 SVGIG (reference sequence). The CDR3 sequence: CASLDLPTRYGYTF. The CDR3 DNA is TGTGCCTCACTGGATCTTCCGACGCGCTATGGCTACACCTTC.

This clone was seen a few times. This chain connects TRBV28 to TRBJ1-2; 10 positions match TRBD1. The CDR3 extends over 16 amino acids. Germline values: CDR1 MDHEN, CDR2 SYDVKM. The V segment lost 5 bases and the J segment 2 bases; nucleotides outside the gene matches: 8. The CDR3 nucleotides read TGTGCCAGCAGTCAAACTCTGGGACAGGGGAACTATGGCTACACCTTC. Its translation: CASSQTLGQGNYGYTF.

The chain combines TRBV2 with TRBJ2-3; 11 bases are shared with TRBD1. The CDR3 has 15 residues. The V and J ends lost 5 bases and 4 bases, in that order; junction bases with no gene match: 5. The germline V gene encodes CDR1 SNHLY and CDR2 FYNNEI. For the CDR3, the DNA is TGTGCCAGCAGTTCAATGGGACAGGGGGCAGATACGCAGTATTTT. Amino acids: CASSSMGQGADTQYF.

The genes are TRBV11-2 and TRBJ1-6, with 7 bases lining up with TRBD1. The CDR3 is 16 amino acids. V shed 4 bases, J shed 7 bases, and the junction held 10 bases outside the gene matches. Germline loops: CDR1 SGHAT, CDR2 FQNNGV. For the CDR3, the DNA is TGTGCCAGCAGCTCCGCTTGGACAGGTTCAAATTCACCCCTCCACTTT. Its translation is CASSSAWTGSNSPLHF.

This chain connects TRBV6-7 to TRBJ2-1, with 9 bases identical to TRBD1. TRBV6-7 is an ORF; its function is uncertain. The CDR3 runs 17 residues. The V gene end was trimmed by 6 bases and the J gene end by 8 bases; junction bases not matched to a gene: 17. The DNA for the CDR3 is TGTGCCAGCAGCTCGGATGGTCACAGGGGGCCTGGGGATGAGCAGTTCTTC. Encoded protein: CASSSDGHRGPGDEQFF.

The chain recombines TRBV7-9 with TRBJ1-1; no firm D call. There are 12 residues in the CDR3. The V gene's germline CDR1 is SEHNR and CDR2 FQNEAQ (reference sequence). The V and J ends lost 6 bases and 11 bases respectively, with 16 bases between them. This CDR3 reads CASSGSAREAFF. CDR3 in DNA: TGTGCCAGCAGTGGCAGCGCCCGTGAGGCTTTCTTT.